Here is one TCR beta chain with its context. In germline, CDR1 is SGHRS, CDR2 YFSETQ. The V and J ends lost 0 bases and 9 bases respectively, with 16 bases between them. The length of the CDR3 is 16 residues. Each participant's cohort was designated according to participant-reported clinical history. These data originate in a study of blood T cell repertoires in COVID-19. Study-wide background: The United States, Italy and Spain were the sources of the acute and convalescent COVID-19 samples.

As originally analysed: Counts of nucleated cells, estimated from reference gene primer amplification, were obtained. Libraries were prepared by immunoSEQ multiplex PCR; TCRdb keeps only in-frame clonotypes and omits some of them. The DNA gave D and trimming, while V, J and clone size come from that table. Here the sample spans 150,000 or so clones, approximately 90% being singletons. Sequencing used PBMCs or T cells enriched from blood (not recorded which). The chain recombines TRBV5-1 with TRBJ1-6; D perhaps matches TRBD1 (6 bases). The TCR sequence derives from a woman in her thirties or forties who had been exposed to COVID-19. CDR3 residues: CASSLEGGIAGSPLHF. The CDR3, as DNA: TGCGCCAGCAGCTTGGAGGGGGGGATTGCGGGTTCACCCCTCCACTTT.